Listed below are T cell receptor beta chains from one sample, sequenced in a study of blood T cell repertoires in COVID-19. Sequencing was performed with immunoSEQ multiplex PCR; in TCRdb, only in-frame clones are kept and a portion is missing. Here the sample spans around 250,000 clones, over 80% being singletons. The sample taken for sequencing was peripheral blood. The receptors come from a man aged 25-45 years who had recovered from COVID-19. CDR3s include the opening cysteine and the closing phenylalanine or tryptophan. Only part of the rows carry a size: once, few, many, or a class if the clone is expanded.

size,V,J,CDR3
-,TRBV28,TRBJ1-1,CASSSNAGTFF
-,TRBV5-1,TRBJ2-5,CASSTPDREETQYF
-,TRBV27,TRBJ1-2,CASSHPGVGAGGYTF
-,TRBV5-5,TRBJ1-2,CASSPSPYGYTF
-,TRBV7-2,TRBJ2-7,CASSSSEGGPYEQYF
once,TRBV5-6,TRBJ2-3,CASSFGTSGGRGTDTQYF
-,TRBV19,TRBJ2-3,CASSMGTGGSTQYF
-,TRBV7-6,TRBJ2-2,CASSPSSSGITGELFF
-,TRBV12-3/TRBV12-4,TRBJ1-2,CASSPGQKNGYTF
-,TRBV5-4,TRBJ2-6,CASSKPGQGTGANVLTF
-,TRBV2,TRBJ2-7,CASRGHPEGYEQYF
-,TRBV11-1,TRBJ2-2,CASTPAGGAGELFF
-,TRBV7-9,TRBJ2-7,CASSSPGDEQYF
-,TRBV5-1,TRBJ2-1,CASSWSTGGSYNEQFF
few,TRBV5-1,TRBJ2-1,CASSLGGQGKYNEQFF
-,TRBV4-2,TRBJ1-4,CASKPGGVEKLFF
-,TRBV19,TRBJ1-4,CASADRGHVKLFF
-,TRBV5-1,TRBJ2-4,CASSLDRVNIQYF
-,TRBV28,TRBJ1-2,CASIGRGAANYGYTF
-,TRBV2,TRBJ1-5,CASSEGPGTPNQPQHF
-,TRBV20-1,TRBJ2-3,CSASRTSGGPSTDTQYF
-,TRBV19,TRBJ2-3,CASSIATGLASGTDTQYF